Shown below are 9 T cell receptor beta chains from a single sample sequenced in a study of cytomegalovirus exposure and HLA in healthy donors. The PCR used 60 Vbeta and 13 Jbeta primers. TCRdb's table, derived via immunoSEQ multiplex PCR, lists solely in-frame clones and lacks some. The data include some 80,000 clones; the top ten clones carry about 1.1%. Material: PBMCs. These receptors originate from a woman younger than 45 in good health and CMV-seronegative.

This rearrangement joins TRBV29-1 to TRBJ2-1, with a possible D match to TRBD2 (6 bases). V was cut by 5 bases and J by 0 bases, with 14 bases left in between. Germline assignment: CDR1 SQVTM and CDR2 ANQGSEA. There are 15 residues in the CDR3. This chain's CDR3 is CSVPGGVSSYNEQFF. The CDR3 DNA is TGCAGCGTTCCCGGGGGAGTGAGCTCCTACAATGAGCAGTTCTTC.

The chain employs TRBV7-9 and TRBJ2-5; TRBD2 agrees at 15 bases. The trim removed 4 bases at V and 6 bases at J, leaving 6 bases unmatched. CDR1 is SEHNR and CDR2 is FQNEAQ in the germline V gene (reference sequence). This CDR3 spans 16 amino acids. The CDR3 nucleotides read TGTGCCAGCAGCTCTCACGGGACTAGCGGGGGGAAGACCCAGTACTTC. Translation gives CASSSHGTSGGKTQYF.

DNA of the CDR3: TGTGCCAGCAGGGACCTGACAGGGCTCACCGGGGAGCTGTTTTTT. Protein sequence: CASRDLTGLTGELFF. This rearrangement joins TRBV6-6 to TRBJ2-2, with 7 positions matching TRBD1. The CDR3 extends over 15 amino acids. Germline loops: CDR1 MNHNY, CDR2 SVGAGI (reference sequence). V shed 6 bases and J 4 bases; nucleotides not matched to a gene: 8.

The chain links TRBV5-4 to TRBJ1-2; D is unclear. Trimming shortened V by 7 bases and J by 0 bases, and 10 bases separated the two germline ends. The germline V gene encodes CDR1 SGHNT and CDR2 YYREEE (reference sequence). This CDR3 is built from 13 residues. The CDR3 spells CASGLLANYGYTF. The DNA for the CDR3 is TGTGCCAGCGGACTGTTAGCTAACTATGGCTACACCTTC.

The chain joins TRBV6-1 to TRBJ2-7; 10 nucleotides align to TRBD2. Germline CDR1 reads MNHNS; CDR2 reads SASEGT. The length of the CDR3 is 14 residues. V was pared by 4 bases and J by 3 bases, with 3 bases of the junction left unmatched. The CDR3 DNA follows: TGTGCCAGCAGTGGCAGACTAGCGGGCTACGAGCAGTACTTC. Protein product: CASSGRLAGYEQYF.

The gene calls are TRBV6-5 and TRBJ2-6, with TRBD1 as a possible D gene (5 bases). CDR1 and CDR2 (germline): MNHEY, SVGAGI. The CDR3 runs 15 residues. Trimming removed 5 bases from V and 0 bases from J, with 8 bases in between. CDR3 bases: TGTGCCAGCAGTAAACAGGACTCTGGGGCCAACGTCCTGACTTTC. Translated, it gives CASSKQDSGANVLTF.

This sequence joins TRBV29-1 and TRBJ2-3, with TRBD2 identical over 10 bases. The V segment lost 6 bases and the J segment 4 bases; nucleotides outside the gene matches: 10. This CDR3 has 15 amino acids. Germline V CDR1 and CDR2: SQVTM, ANQGSEA. The CDR3 spells CSVVRLAGVADTQYF. For the CDR3, the DNA is TGCAGCGTCGTTCGGCTAGCGGGAGTGGCAGATACGCAGTATTTT.

The chain combines TRBV7-9 with TRBJ1-5; D uncertain. The CDR3 is made up of 13 amino acids. Germline values: CDR1 SEHNR, CDR2 FQNEAQ (reference sequence). V lost 1 base, J lost 6 bases, and 7 bases lay in between. As DNA, the CDR3 is TGTGCCAGCAGCTTAGACGGGAGTCAGCCCCAGCATTTT. This codes for CASSLDGSQPQHF.

This chain connects TRBV18 to TRBJ1-2; possible D gene TRBD1, 5 bases. Germline assignment: CDR1 KGHSH and CDR2 LQKENI. Trimming removed 0 bases from V and 5 bases from J, with 7 bases in between. This CDR3 region has 13 residues. CDR3 sequence: CASSPPGGYGYTF. The CDR3 coding sequence is TGTGCCAGCTCACCACCCGGGGGATATGGCTACACCTTC.